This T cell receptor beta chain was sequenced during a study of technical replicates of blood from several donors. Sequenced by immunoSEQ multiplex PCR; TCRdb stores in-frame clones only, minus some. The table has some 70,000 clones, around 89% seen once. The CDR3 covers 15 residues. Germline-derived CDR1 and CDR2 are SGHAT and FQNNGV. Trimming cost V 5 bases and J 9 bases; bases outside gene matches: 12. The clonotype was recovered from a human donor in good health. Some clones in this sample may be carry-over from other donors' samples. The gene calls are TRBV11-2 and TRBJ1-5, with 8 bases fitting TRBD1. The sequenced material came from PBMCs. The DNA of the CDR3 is TGTGCCAGCAGCCCCCGGGCAGGGGGCGATCGGCCCCAGCATTTT. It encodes CASSPRAGGDRPQHF.